The subject of this entry is one T cell receptor beta chain. The antigen is not known. Libraries were prepared by immunoSEQ multiplex PCR; TCRdb keeps only in-frame clonotypes and omits some of them. The profile shows 900,000 to 1,200,000 clones, 78% of them singletons. This sample is drawn from a study of shared clonotypes between healthy human individuals. Whole-study results and caveats: Non-shared clonotypes were found to have lower generation probabilities than the clonotypes that were shared by all four of the sorted-subset donors.

V was trimmed by 5 bases and J by 0 bases, leaving 2 bases between them. Germline V gene data show CDR1 as KGHSH and CDR2 as LQKENI. This CDR3 is 12 amino acids long. The specimen sequenced was memory CD4+ T cells from PBMCs. As for subset: CD45RA-negative fraction. This clonotype was obtained from a man aged 18 to 29 in good health. Some clones in this sample may be carry-over from other donors' samples. The chain carries TRBV18 and TRBJ1-5, with D unclear. DNA of the CDR3: TGTGCCAGCTCAGTTAGCAATCAGCCCCAGCATTTT. Translation: CASSVSNQPQHF.